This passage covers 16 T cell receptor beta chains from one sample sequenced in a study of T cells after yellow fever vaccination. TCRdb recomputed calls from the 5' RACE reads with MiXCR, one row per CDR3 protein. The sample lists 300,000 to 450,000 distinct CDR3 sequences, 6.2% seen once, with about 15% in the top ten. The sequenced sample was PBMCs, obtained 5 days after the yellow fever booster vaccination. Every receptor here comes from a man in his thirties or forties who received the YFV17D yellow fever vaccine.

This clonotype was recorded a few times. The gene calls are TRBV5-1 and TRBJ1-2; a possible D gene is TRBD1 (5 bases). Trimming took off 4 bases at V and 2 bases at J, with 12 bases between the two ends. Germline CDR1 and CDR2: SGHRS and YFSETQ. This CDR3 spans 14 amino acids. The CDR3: CASSQMTENYGYTF. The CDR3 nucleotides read TGCGCCAGCAGCCAGATGACAGAGAACTATGGCTACACCTTC.

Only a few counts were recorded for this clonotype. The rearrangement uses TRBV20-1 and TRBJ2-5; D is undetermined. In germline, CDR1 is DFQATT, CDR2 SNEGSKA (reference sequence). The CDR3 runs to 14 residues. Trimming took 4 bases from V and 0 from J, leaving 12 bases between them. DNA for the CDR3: TGCAGTGCTAAGACCCGACTGGACCAAGAGACCCAGTACTTC. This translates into CSAKTRLDQETQYF.

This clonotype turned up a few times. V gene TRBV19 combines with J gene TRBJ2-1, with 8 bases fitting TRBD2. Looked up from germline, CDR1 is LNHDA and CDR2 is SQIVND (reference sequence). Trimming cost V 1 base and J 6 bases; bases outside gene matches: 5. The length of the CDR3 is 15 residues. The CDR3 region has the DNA TGTGCCAGTAGTATAGCACTAGCGGAATTCAATGAGCAGTTCTTC. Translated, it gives CASSIALAEFNEQFF.

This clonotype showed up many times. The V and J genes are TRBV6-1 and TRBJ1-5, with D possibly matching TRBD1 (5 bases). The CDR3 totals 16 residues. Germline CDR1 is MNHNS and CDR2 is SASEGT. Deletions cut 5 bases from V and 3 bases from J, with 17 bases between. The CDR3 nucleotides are TGTGCCAGCAGTCCCTCCGCCCGGGGCTCCAATCAGCCCCAGCATTTT. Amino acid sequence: CASSPSARGSNQPQHF.

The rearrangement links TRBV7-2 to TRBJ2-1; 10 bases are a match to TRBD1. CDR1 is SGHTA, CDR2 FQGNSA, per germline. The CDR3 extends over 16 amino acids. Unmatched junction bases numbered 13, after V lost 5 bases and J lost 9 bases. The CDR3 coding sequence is TGTGCCAGCAGCCAAAGACCGCCGGGACAGGGGTTTGAGCAGTTCTTC. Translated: CASSQRPPGQGFEQFF. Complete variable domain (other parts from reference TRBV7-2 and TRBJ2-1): GAGVSQSPSNKVTEKGKDVELRCDPISGHTALYWYRQSLGQGLEFLIYFQGNSAPDKSGLPSDRFSAERTGGSVSTLTIQRTQQEDSAVYLCASSQRPPGQGFEQFFGPGTRLTVL.

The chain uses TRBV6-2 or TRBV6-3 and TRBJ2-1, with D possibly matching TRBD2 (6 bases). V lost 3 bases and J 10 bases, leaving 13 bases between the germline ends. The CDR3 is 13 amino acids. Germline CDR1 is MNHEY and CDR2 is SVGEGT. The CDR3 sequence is CASSYPGVGEQFF. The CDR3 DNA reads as TGTGCCAGCAGTTATCCGGGAGTAGGGGAGCAGTTCTTC.

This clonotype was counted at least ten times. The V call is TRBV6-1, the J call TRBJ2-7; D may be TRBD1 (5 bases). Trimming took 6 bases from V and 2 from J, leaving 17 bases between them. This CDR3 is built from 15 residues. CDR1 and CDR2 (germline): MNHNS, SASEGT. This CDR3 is CASSPNRWSPYEQYF. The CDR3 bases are TGTGCCAGCAGCCCGAACAGGTGGAGCCCCTACGAGCAGTACTTC.

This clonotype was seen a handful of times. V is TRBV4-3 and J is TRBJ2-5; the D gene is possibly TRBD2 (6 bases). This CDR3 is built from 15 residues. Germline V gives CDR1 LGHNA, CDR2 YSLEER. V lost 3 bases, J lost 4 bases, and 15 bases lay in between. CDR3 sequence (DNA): TGCGCCAGCAGCCAGGAGGGGTGGGAGGTAGAGACCCAGTACTTC. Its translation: CASSQEGWEVETQYF.

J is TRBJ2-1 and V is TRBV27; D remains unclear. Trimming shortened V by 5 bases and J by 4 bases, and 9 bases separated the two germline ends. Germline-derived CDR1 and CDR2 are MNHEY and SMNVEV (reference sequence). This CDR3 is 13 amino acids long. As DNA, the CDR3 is TGTGCCAGCAGTCCCTACGGGTACAATGAGCAGTTCTTC. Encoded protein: CASSPYGYNEQFF.

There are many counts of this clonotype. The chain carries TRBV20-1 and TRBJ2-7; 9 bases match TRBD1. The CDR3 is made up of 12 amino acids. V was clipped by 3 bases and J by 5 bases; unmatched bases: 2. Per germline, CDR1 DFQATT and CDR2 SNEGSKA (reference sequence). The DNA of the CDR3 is TGCAGTGCTAGCCGACAGGGGGACGAGCAGTACTTC. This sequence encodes CSASRQGDEQYF.

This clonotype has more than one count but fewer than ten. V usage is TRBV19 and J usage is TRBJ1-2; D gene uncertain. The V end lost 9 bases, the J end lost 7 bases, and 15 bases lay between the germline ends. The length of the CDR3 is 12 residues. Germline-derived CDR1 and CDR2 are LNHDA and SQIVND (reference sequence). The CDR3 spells CASLWSDGGYTF. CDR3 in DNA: TGTGCCAGCCTTTGGAGCGACGGTGGCTACACCTTC.

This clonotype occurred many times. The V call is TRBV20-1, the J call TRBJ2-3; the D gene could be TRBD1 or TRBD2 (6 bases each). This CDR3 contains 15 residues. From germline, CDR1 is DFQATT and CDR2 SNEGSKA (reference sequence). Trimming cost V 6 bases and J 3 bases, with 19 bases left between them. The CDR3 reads CSAPRGQGRTDTQYF. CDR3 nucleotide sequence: TGCAGTGCCCCACGGGGGCAGGGGAGGACAGATACGCAGTATTTT.

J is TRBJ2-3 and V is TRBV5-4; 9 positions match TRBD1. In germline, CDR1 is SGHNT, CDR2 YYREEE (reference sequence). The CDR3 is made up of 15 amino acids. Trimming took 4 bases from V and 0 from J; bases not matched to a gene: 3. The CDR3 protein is CASSRGTGSTDTQYF. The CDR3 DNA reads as TGTGCCAGCAGCCGGGGGACAGGGAGCACAGATACGCAGTATTTT.

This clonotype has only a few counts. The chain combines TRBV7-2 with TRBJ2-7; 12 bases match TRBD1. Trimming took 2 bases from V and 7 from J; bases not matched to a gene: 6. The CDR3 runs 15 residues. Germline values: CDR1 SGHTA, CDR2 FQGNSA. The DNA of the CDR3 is TGTGCCAGCAGCTTACTCCGGGACAGGGGGCATGAGCAGTACTTC. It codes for CASSLLRDRGHEQYF.

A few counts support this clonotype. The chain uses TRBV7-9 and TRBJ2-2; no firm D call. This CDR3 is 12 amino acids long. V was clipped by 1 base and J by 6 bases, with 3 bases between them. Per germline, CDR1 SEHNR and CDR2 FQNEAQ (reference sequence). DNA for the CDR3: TGTGCCAGCAGCTTAGAATCCGGGGAGCTGTTTTTT. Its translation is CASSLESGELFF. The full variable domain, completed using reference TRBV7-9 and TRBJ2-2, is DTGVSQNPRHKITKRGQNVTFRCDPISEHNRLYWYRQTLGQGPEFLTYFQNEAQLEKSRLLSDRFSAERPKGSFSTLEIQRTEQGDSAMYLCASSLESGELFFGEGSRLTVL.

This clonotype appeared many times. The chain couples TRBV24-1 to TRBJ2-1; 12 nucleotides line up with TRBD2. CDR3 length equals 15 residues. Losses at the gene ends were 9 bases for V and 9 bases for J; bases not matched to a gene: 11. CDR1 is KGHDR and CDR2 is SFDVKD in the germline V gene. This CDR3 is CATAGLAGGKGEQFF. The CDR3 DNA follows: TGTGCCACCGCGGGCCTAGCGGGAGGGAAAGGTGAGCAGTTCTTC.